This T cell receptor (beta chain) was documented in a study of T cell responses to AZD1222 COVID-19 vaccine. Turning to this clone: Its specificity is unknown.

Assay used: immunoSEQ multiplex PCR; TCRdb lists only in-frame clones, some missing. The table has some 130,000 clones, 85% to 95% seen once. Overall study results and limits: As reported, nearly half of all spike-specific TCRs target variant regions that are unmutated. Only a handful of AZD1222 recipients, several in all, had baseline seropositivity. The peak T cell response came first, and repertoires were sampled only after it. Mostly white British, mostly female donors; authors suggested clonal diversity may be underestimated.

J lost 5 bases, V lost 0 bases, and 10 bases had no gene match. Germline V gene lookup returns CDR1 LGHNA and CDR2 YNFKEQ. The CDR3 spans 18 residues. This sequence joins TRBV4-2 and TRBJ2-2; TRBD2 matches 9 bases. The TCR was taken from an adult who received the AZD1222 COVID-19 vaccine. This sample comprised peripheral blood, obtained 28 days after the second AZD1222 dose. The CDR3 loop is CASSQDPAGGNPTGELFF. In DNA, the CDR3 is TGTGCCAGCAGCCAAGATCCAGCGGGGGGAAATCCGACCGGGGAGCTGTTTTTT.